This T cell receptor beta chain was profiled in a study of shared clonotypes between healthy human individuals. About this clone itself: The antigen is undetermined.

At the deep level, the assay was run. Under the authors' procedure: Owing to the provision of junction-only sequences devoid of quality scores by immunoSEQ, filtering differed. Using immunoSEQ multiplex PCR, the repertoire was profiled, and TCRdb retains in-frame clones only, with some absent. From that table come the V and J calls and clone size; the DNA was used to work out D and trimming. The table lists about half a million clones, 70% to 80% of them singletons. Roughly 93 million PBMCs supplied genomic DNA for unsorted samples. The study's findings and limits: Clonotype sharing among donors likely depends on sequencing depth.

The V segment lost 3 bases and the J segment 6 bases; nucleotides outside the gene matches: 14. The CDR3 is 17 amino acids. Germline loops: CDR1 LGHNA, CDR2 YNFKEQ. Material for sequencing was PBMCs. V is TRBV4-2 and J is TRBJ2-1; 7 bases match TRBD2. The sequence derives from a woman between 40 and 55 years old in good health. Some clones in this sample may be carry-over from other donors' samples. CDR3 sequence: CASSHRQGSGATNEQFF. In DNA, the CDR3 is TGTGCCAGCAGCCACCGCCAGGGAAGCGGGGCCACCAATGAGCAGTTCTTC.